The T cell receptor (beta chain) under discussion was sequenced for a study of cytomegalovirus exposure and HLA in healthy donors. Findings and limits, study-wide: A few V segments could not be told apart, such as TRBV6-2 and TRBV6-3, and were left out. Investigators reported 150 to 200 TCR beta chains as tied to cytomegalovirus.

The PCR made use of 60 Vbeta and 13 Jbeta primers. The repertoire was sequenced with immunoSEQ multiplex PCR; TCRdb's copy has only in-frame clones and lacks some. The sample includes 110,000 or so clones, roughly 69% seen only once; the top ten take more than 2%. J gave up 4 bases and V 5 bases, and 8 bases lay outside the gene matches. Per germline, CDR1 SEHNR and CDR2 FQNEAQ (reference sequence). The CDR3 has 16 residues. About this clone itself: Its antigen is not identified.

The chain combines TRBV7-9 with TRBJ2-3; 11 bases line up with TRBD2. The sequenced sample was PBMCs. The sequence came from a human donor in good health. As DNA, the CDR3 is TGTGCCAGCAGCCGACTTAGCGGGAGGGCCGCAGATACGCAGTATTTT. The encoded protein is CASSRLSGRAADTQYF.